This T cell receptor beta chain was profiled in a study of T cell repertoires in cytomegalovirus infection. Unmatched junction bases numbered 6, after V lost 0 bases and J lost 2 bases. CDR1 and CDR2 (germline): MNHEY, SVGAGI. The CDR3 has 17 amino acids. One entry per CDR3 protein results from TCRdb running MiXCR on the reads. The profile covers around 740,000 distinct CDR3 sequences, with 35% to 45% appearing a single time and 2.8% taken by the ten largest. Sample: PBMCs. The sequence came from a human donor in good health (CMV status not recorded). Some clones in this sample may be carry-over from other donors' samples. The chain combines TRBV6-5 with TRBJ2-3; 9 bases line up with TRBD2. CDR3 nucleotides: TGTGCCAGCAGTTACTCGTTGCGCGGGGGGGCCACAGATACGCAGTATTTT. This translates into CASSYSLRGGATDTQYF.